This TCR beta chain was found in a study of cytomegalovirus exposure and HLA in healthy donors (dated by TCRdb to 2015 to 2018). As for the study more broadly: According to a later analysis, one platform produced both the 110 or so validation repertoires and the approximately 660 repertoires of the first cohort. The aim of the study was to test whether cataloging public T cell receptors could identify signatures of past pathogen exposure. Along with the roughly 670-subject first cohort, a separate validation cohort of approximately 110 different subjects was used. To predict cytomegalovirus infection status, the study combined high-throughput TCR immunosequencing, statistical association of individual TCRs with disease status, and machine learning. Summary of the overall study and its limitations: A later analysis had no HLA typing for the validation cohort, so co-occurrence there was scored across all 120 repertoires. Of the cluster scores, about 94% were above 0 in a later analysis, which found that TCRs clustered in the first cohort also tended to co-occur in the 95 to 150 validation repertoires. Across donors, most TCR sequences were observed very rarely, whereas some public TCRs were present in many individuals. The classifier was reported to diagnose cytomegalovirus status with high specificity and sensitivity in both the original cohort and the validation cohort. The authors suggested that the approach could potentially be extended to other disease states and immunological phenotypes. A total of 150 to 200 TCR beta chains were listed by the study as associated with cytomegalovirus. A few of the identified cytomegalovirus-associated TCR beta chains were confirmed in vitro to be specific for cytomegalovirus antigens.

Donors formed part of the validation cohort, which comprised over a hundred subjects and was distinct from the first cohort of under 750 subjects. Remarks on this clone: No antigen is known for it. Base qualities are missing; no much larger clone stands one base away.

Receptor amplification or capture employed the immunoSEQ multiplex PCR assay. Turning to the authors' computational methods: A statistical classification framework was developed to diagnose cytomegalovirus status using the catalog of TCR beta chain sequences. TCRdb carries this immuneACCESS record with in-frame sequences only. Its versions omit some clonotypes, under half of them owing to an unresolved V gene in the studies checked, with the rest unexplained. The DNA was the basis for D and trimming; V, J and clone size are from that table. Counted in this sample were under 200,000 clones; about 90% of them appeared once. About 2.9% of the sample is held by the ten biggest clonotypes. This receptor was identified in a woman aged 18-29 years in good health and CMV-seropositive. Material for sequencing was PBMCs.

In nucleotide form, the sequence is TGTGCCAGCAGCCCGCTAGGGGGTGGCGATGAGCAGTTCTTC. Its translation is CASSPLGGGDEQFF. Recombination connected TRBV5-8 to TRBJ2-1, with TRBD1 perhaps the D gene, on 6 matching bases. Trimming costs V 4 bases and J 8 bases, and their ends lie 16 bases apart. From its cysteine to its phenylalanine, the CDR3 spans 14 amino acids. Only CDR3 DNA remains: 42 bases, in frame from the first base. The germline V gene gives CDR1 as SGHTS and CDR2 as YDEGEE.